The present T cell receptor (beta chain) was sequenced within a study of blood T cell repertoires in COVID-19. Looking at the study overall: Researchers got acute and convalescent COVID-19 samples from the United States, Italy and Spain. The cDNA or gDNA used as material had been derived from T cells, B-cell-depleted T cells, or PBMCs.

In the original workflow: Amplification with reference gene primers provided the estimates of nucleated cell counts. This table comes from immunoSEQ multiplex PCR, and its TCRdb copy is limited to in-frame clones, with some not included. D and trimming were read from the DNA, whereas the V and J calls and clone size are those reported in that table. The sample has nearly 35,000 clones; about 89% are singletons. Germline V lookup: CDR1 SGHTA, CDR2 FQGNSA. The CDR3 spans 16 residues. The V end lost 10 bases, the J end lost 9 bases, and 25 bases lay between the germline ends. The genes are TRBV7-2 and TRBJ1-6; tentative D call: TRBD1 (5 bases). This TCR was recovered from a human donor in a cohort sampled during active COVID-19. The sequenced sample was peripheral blood. The chain's CDR3 is CATSFLGGGSPSPLHF. DNA for the CDR3: TGTGCCACCAGTTTCTTGGGCGGGGGTAGTCCTTCACCCCTCCACTTT.